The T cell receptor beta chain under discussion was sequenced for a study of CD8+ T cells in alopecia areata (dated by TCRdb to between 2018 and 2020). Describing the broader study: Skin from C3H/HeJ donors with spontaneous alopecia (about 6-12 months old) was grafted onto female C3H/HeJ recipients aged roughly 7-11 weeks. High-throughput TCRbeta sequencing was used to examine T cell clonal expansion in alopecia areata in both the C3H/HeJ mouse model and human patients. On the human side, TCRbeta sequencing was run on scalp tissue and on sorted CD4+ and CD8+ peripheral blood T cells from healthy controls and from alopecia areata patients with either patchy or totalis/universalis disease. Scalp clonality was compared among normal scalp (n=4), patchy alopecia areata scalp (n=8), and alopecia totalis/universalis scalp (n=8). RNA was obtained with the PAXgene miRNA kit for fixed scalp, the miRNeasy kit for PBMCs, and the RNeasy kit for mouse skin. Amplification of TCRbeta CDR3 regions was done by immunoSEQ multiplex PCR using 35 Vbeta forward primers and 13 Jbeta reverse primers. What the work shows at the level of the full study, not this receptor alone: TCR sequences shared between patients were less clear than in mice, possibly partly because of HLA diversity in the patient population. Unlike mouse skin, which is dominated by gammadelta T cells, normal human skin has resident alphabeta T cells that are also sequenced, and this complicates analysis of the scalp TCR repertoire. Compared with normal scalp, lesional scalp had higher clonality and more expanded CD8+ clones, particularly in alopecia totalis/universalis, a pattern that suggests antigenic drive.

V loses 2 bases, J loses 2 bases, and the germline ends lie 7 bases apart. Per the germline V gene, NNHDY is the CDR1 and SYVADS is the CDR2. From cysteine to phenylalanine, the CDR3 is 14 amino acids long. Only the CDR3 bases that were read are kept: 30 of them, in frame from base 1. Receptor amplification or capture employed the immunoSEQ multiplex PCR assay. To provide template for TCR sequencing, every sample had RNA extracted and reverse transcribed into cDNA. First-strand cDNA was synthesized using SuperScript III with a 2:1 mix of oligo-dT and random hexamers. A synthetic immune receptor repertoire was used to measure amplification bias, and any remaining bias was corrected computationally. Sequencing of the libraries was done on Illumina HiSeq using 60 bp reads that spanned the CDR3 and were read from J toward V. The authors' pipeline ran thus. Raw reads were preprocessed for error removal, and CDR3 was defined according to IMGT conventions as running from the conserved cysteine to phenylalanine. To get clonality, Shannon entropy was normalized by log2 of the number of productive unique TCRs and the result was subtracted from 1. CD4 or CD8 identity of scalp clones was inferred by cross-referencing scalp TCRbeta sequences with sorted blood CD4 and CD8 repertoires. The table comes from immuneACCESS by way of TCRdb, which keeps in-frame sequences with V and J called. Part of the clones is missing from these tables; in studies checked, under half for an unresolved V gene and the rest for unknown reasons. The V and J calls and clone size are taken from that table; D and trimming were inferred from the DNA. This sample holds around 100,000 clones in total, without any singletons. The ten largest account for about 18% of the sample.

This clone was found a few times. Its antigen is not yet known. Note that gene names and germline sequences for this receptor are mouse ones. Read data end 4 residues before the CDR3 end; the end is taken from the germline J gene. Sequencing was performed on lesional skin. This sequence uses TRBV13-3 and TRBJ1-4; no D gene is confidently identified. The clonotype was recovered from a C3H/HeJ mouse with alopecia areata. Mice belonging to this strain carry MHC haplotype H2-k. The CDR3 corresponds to CASSEPESNERLFF. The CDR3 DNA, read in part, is TGTGCCAGCAGTGAACCAGAATCCAACGAA.